These 12 T cell receptor beta chains originate from one sample sequenced in a study of response to subunit inactivated influenza vaccine. A single record per CDR3 protein comes from TCRdb applying MiXCR to the RT-PCR reads. The sample lists some 540,000 distinct CDR3 sequences; 20% to 25% were seen once. This sample also belongs to another study, concerning T cells expressing NK-cell markers. That work adds: With UMIs, 5'RACE template switching was used to make TCR beta cDNA.

The source was CD4+ T cells sorted from PBMCs, collected 11 to 12 days after vaccination. The receptors stem from a man aged 50 to 60 who received an inactivated influenza vaccine.

This clonotype was picked up a small number of times. It is likely a read error, because the conserved phenylalanine at the end of the CDR3 is missing. No DNA is shown, since the ends of the CDR3 on it are uncertain; the CDR3 is the one TCRdb lists. V usage is TRBV2 and J usage is TRBJ2-1; TRBD1 was called by the table and not checked on the DNA. The CDR3 is 11 residues long, counting both termini. CDR1 and CDR2 from the germline V gene are SNHLY and FYNNEI. This chain's CDR3 is CAGRQGAGLGI.

This clonotype appeared a few times. The rearrangement uses TRBV20-1 and TRBJ1-5, with 7 bases that match TRBD1. The CDR3 is made up of 12 amino acids. The V gene's germline CDR1 is DFQATT and CDR2 SNEGSKA (reference sequence). Losses at the gene ends were 6 bases for V and 5 bases for J; bases not matched to a gene: 4. CDR3 amino acids: CSASTGDQPQHF. CDR3 nucleotide sequence: TGCAGTGCCTCAACAGGGGATCAGCCCCAGCATTTT.

The chain is built from TRBV9 and TRBJ2-5; D is perhaps TRBD2 (6 bases). The V and J ends lost 0 bases and 2 bases respectively, with 17 bases between them. Germline V gene data show CDR1 as SGDLS and CDR2 as YYNGEE. The CDR3 runs to 17 residues. CDR3 sequence (DNA): TGTGCCAGCAGCGTAGAACCTGGGACTTCTGTTCAAGAGACCCAGTACTTC. Protein product: CASSVEPGTSVQETQYF.

This clonotype has a handful of counts. The V call is TRBV2, the J call TRBJ2-7; TRBD2 might be the D (5 bases). Germline CDR1 SNHLY, CDR2 FYNNEI. This CDR3 contains 13 residues. V was cut by 5 bases and J by 2 bases, with 10 bases left in between. This chain's CDR3 is CASSLRRTYEQYF. Written as DNA, the CDR3 is TGTGCCAGCAGTCTGAGGAGGACCTACGAGCAGTACTTC. Looking up the rest from reference TRBV2 and TRBJ2-7 gives the full variable domain: EPEVTQTPSHQVTQMGQEVILRCVPISNHLYFYWYRQILGQKVEFLVSFYNNEISEKSEIFDDQFSVERPDGSNFTLKIRSTKLEDSAMYFCASSLRRTYEQYFGPGTRLTVT.

In this sample, this clonotype turned up a few times. This chain connects TRBV12-3 or TRBV12-4 to TRBJ1-1; a weak D match, TRBD1 (6 bases). CDR3 size: 17 residues. V was shortened by 3 bases and J by 5 bases, with 22 bases between the two germline ends. In DNA form, the CDR3 reads TGTGCCAGCAGTTTTGGAGGGTGGGGTCAGGGGAGAACTGAAGCTTTCTTT. Translated, it gives CASSFGGWGQGRTEAFF.

The V gene is TRBV11-2, the J gene TRBJ2-1; 11 bases fit TRBD2. This CDR3 is 19 amino acids long. The V segment lost 3 bases and the J segment 0 bases; nucleotides outside the gene matches: 10. Germline V gene data show CDR1 as SGHAT and CDR2 as FQNNGV. This chain's CDR3 is CASSFLLAGGPSSYNEQFF. The CDR3 DNA is TGTGCCAGCAGCTTTCTCCTAGCGGGAGGTCCTAGCTCCTACAATGAGCAGTTCTTC.

The V and J genes are TRBV5-6 and TRBJ2-3, with 10 nucleotides matching TRBD1. The CDR3 covers 19 residues. CDR1 SGHDT and CDR2 YYEEEE come from the germline V gene. J lost 6 bases, V lost 4 bases, and 20 bases had no gene match. The CDR3 sequence: CASSNRDRGFTNSRDTQYF. The DNA of the CDR3 is TGTGCCAGCAGCAACCGGGACAGGGGCTTTACCAATTCCAGGGATACGCAGTATTTT.

The rearrangement uses TRBV19 and TRBJ1-2; no clear D gene. The CDR3 covers 15 residues. The V gene's germline CDR1 is LNHDA and CDR2 SQIVND (reference sequence). V shed 1 base and J shed 0 bases, with 9 bases lying between them. CDR3 in amino acids: CASSIVRIPNYGYTF. In nucleotides, the CDR3 is TGTGCCAGTAGTATAGTACGAATACCTAACTATGGCTACACCTTC.

This clonotype was detected only a few times. The V and J genes are TRBV5-5 and TRBJ1-2; 7 bases map to TRBD1. The V gene's germline CDR1 is SGHKS and CDR2 YYEKEE (reference sequence). Unmatched junction bases numbered 6, after V lost 2 bases and J lost 5 bases. The CDR3 loop spans 14 amino acids. The DNA of the CDR3 is TGTGCCAGCAGCTTACAAACAGGGGCTTATGGCTACACCTTC. Translation gives CASSLQTGAYGYTF.

J is TRBJ2-3 and V is TRBV20-1; 8 bases are shared with TRBD1. CDR1 and CDR2 from the germline V gene are DFQATT and SNEGSKA (reference sequence). V lost 5 bases to trimming and J lost 2 bases; unmatched junction nucleotides: 0. This CDR3 has 12 residues. The CDR3 sequence: CSAQGATDTQYF. The CDR3, as DNA: TGCAGTGCTCAGGGGGCCACAGATACGCAGTATTTT.

This clonotype has only a few counts. The chain is built from TRBV28 and TRBJ2-1; the D gene is possibly TRBD2 (6 bases). Per the germline V gene, CDR1 is MDHEN and CDR2 is SYDVKM. The CDR3 spans 16 residues. V was pared by 4 bases and J by 4 bases, with 17 bases between. The CDR3 here is CASSSPRTRGYNEQFF. The CDR3, as DNA: TGTGCCAGCAGTTCCCCTAGGACGCGGGGATACAATGAGCAGTTCTTC.

Concerning this clonotype itself: A much more abundant neighbour one base away suggests this may be a read error. The chain has TRBV9 and TRBJ2-1; 8 nucleotides agree with TRBD2. V lost 3 bases, J lost 0 bases, and 2 bases stayed unmatched. Germline assignment: CDR1 SGDLS and CDR2 YYNGEE. There are 15 residues in the CDR3. This chain's CDR3 is CASSESGSSYNEQFF. In DNA, the CDR3 is TGTGCCAGCAGCGAGAGCGGGAGCTCCTACAATGAGCAGTTCTTC.